The 5 T cell receptor beta chains listed next were all sequenced from one sample in a study of T cells after yellow fever vaccination. TCRdb reprocessed the 5' RACE reads via MiXCR and lists one record per CDR3 protein. The data show approximately 610,000 distinct CDR3 sequences, roughly a sixth seen once. The sample consisted of PBMCs, taken around 5 days after the first yellow fever vaccination. The receptors originated from a young man who received the YFV17D yellow fever vaccine.

In its sample, this clonotype was seen a few times. The V call is TRBV28, the J call TRBJ2-6; 9 nucleotides agree with TRBD1. The CDR3 length is 16 residues. Trimming at V came to 2 bases and at J to 4 bases, leaving 3 bases not matched to a gene. Germline assignment: CDR1 MDHEN and CDR2 SYDVKM. The CDR3 loop is CASSLTGGNGANVLTF. For the CDR3, the DNA is TGTGCCAGCAGTTTAACAGGGGGCAACGGGGCCAACGTCCTGACTTTC.

This clonotype has just a few counts. The V and J genes are TRBV4-1 and TRBJ2-7; 8 bases fit TRBD1. The J segment lost 3 bases and the V segment lost 0 bases, leaving 10 bases of the junction unmatched. The CDR3 length is 17 residues. The germline V gene has CDR1 MGHRA and CDR2 YSYEKL. The CDR3 sequence: CASSQEAGGSLFYEQYV. CDR3 in DNA: TGCGCCAGCAGCCAAGAAGCAGGGGGCTCTCTCTTCTACGAGCAGTACGTC.

This clonotype has a handful of counts. This rearrangement joins TRBV10-3 to TRBJ2-5; D possibly corresponds to TRBD2 (5 bases). Germline loops: CDR1 ENHRY, CDR2 SYGVKD. CDR3 length equals 14 residues. V was shortened by 3 bases and J by 2 bases, with 10 bases between the two germline ends. The CDR3 sequence: CAISDRGIQETQYF. The CDR3 coding sequence is TGTGCCATCAGTGACAGAGGGATACAAGAGACCCAGTACTTC.

This rearrangement joins TRBV7-9 to TRBJ1-5; TRBD1 agrees at 9 bases. The CDR3 consists of 16 residues. V was clipped by 5 bases and J by 7 bases; unmatched bases: 12. CDR1 and CDR2 (germline): SEHNR, FQNEAQ (reference sequence). For the CDR3, the DNA is TGTGCCAGCAGCCGCGACTTTACAGGGGGCGGCCAGCCCCAGCATTTT. This codes for CASSRDFTGGGQPQHF.

The chain couples TRBV6-6 to TRBJ2-7; unclear D gene. The CDR3 runs 13 residues. V lost 4 bases and J lost 2, with 9 bases in between. Looked up from germline, CDR1 is MNHNY and CDR2 is SVGAGI (reference sequence). The CDR3 region has the DNA TGTGCCAGCAGTTTCGCGCGTGCCTACGAGCAGTACTTC. Translating it yields CASSFARAYEQYF.